The rows below give T cell receptor beta chains drawn from one sample of a study of T-cell reconstitution after alpha-beta-depleted transplantation in children. In TCRdb, the PCR reads were re-called with MiXCR into one record per CDR3 protein. The sample has about 1,000,000 distinct CDR3 sequences, around 30% seen once; the top ten hold roughly 31%. The sample consisted of PBMCs, mostly from graft donor cells, taken 360 days after TCRalphabeta/CD19-depleted stem cell transplant. The receptors were sampled from a boy younger than two who had a stem cell transplant for SCID, so the T cells may come from the graft donor. The CDR3 runs from the conserved cysteine through the conserved F or W. A D gene is named only where the DNA matches it firmly. Where a row states a size, it is once, few, many or the class of an expanded clone; other rows omit it.

TRBV7-6	TRBD2	few	TRBJ2-1	TGTGCCAGCAGCTTAGCCTCGCGGGGGGGCTGGATAGGTGAGCAGTTCTTC	CASSLASRGGWIGEQFF
TRBV13	-	-	TRBJ1-6	TGTGCCAGCAGCTTAGACGGCTATAATTCACCCCTCCACTTT	CASSLDGYNSPLHF
TRBV28	-	-	TRBJ2-5	TGTGCCAGCAGTTTCCCGACGGCGGGGAAAGAGACCCAGTACTTC	CASSFPTAGKETQYF
TRBV4-3	TRBD1	-	TRBJ2-1	TGCGCCAGCAGCTTCGGACAGGGGGCAATGAATGAGCAGTTCTTC	CASSFGQGAMNEQFF
TRBV15	-	few	TRBJ1-4	TGTGCCACCAGCTCGAGGCCGGTCCGGGGTGAAAAACTGTTTTTT	CATSSRPVRGEKLFF
TRBV28	TRBD1	-	TRBJ2-7	TGTGCCAGCCGGGCTGCGGGACAGGGGGCGGGTGAGCAGTACTTC	CASRAAGQGAGEQYF
TRBV10-3	-	few	TRBJ2-1	TGTGCCATCAGTGAGTCAATGGTCACCCACAATGAGCAGTTCTTC	CAISESMVTHNEQFF
TRBV24-1	-	few	TRBJ2-5	TGTGCCACCAGTGACTCCCGGACAAAAGAGACCCAGTACTTC	CATSDSRTKETQYF
TRBV7-6	-	few	TRBJ2-1	TGTGCCAGCAGCTTAGCTCCGACAGGGACTTTGAATGAGCAGTTCTTC	CASSLAPTGTLNEQFF
TRBV20-1	-	many	TRBJ1-6	TGCAGTGCTGCAGGGTGGAGATCCTATAATTCACCCCTCCACTTT	CSAAGWRSYNSPLHF
TRBV2	TRBD2	-	TRBJ2-3	TGTGCCAGCAGACTTACTAGCGGGGGGCGCACAGATACGCAGTATTTT	CASRLTSGGRTDTQYF
TRBV4-1	-	-	TRBJ1-5	TGCGCCAGCAGCCAAGATTCCGGGAGCAATCAGCCCCAGCATTTT	CASSQDSGSNQPQHF
TRBV12-3/TRBV12-4	-	few	TRBJ2-3	TGTGCCAGCAGTTTGATGAGGTATAGCACAGATACGCAGTATTTT	CASSLMRYSTDTQYF